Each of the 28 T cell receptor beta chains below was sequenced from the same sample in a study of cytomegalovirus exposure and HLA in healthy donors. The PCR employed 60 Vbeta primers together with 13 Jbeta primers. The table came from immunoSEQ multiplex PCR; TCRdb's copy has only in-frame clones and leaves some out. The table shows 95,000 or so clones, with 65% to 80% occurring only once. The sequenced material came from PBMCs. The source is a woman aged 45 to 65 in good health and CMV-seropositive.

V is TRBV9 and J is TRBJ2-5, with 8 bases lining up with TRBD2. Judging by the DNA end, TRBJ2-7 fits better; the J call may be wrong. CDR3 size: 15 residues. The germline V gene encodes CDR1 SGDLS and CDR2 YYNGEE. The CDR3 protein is CASSGGSGRANEQYF. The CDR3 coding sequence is TGTGCCAGCAGCGGGGGAAGCGGGAGAGCGAACGAGCAGTACTTC.

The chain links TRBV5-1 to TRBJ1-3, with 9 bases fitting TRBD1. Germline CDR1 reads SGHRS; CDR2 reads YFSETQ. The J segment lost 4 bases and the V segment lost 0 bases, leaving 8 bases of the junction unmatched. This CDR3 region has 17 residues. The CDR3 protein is CASSLVGQGISGNTIYF. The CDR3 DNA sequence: TGCGCCAGCAGCTTGGTCGGACAGGGGATCTCCGGAAACACCATATATTTT.

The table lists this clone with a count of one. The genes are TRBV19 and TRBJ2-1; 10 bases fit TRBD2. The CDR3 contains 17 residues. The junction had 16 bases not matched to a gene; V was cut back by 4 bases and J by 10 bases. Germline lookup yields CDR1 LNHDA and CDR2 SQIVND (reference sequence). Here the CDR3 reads CASSSYFGLADGGEQFF. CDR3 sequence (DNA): TGTGCCAGTAGTAGCTACTTCGGACTAGCGGATGGGGGAGAGCAGTTCTTC.

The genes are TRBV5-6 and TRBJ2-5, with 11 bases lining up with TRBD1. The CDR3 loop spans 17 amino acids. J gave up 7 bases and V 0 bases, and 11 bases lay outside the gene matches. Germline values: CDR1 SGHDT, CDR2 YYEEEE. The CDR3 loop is CASSLGGTGGRLGTQYF. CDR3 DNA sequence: TGTGCCAGCAGCTTGGGGGGGACAGGGGGAAGGCTCGGGACCCAGTACTTC.

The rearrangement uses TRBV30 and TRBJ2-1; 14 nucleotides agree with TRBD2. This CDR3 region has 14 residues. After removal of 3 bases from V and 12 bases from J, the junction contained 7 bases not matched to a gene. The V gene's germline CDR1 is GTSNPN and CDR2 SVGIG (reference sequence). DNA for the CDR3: TGTGCCTGGAGATCTTATGGACTAGCGGGAGGGCAGTTCTTC. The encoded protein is CAWRSYGLAGGQFF.

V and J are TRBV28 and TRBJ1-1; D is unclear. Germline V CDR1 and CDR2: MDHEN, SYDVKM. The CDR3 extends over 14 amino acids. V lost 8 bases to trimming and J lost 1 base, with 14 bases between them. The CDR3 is CASSPGRQNTEAFF. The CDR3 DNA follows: TGTGCCAGCTCCCCAGGCCGCCAGAACACTGAAGCTTTCTTT.

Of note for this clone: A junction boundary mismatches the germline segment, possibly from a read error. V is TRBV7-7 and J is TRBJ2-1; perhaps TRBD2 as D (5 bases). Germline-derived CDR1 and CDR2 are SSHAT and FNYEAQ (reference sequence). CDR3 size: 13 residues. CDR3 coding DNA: TGTGCTAGCAGCGGAGGATTGCCGGGTGAGCAGTTCTTC. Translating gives CASSGGLPGEQFF.

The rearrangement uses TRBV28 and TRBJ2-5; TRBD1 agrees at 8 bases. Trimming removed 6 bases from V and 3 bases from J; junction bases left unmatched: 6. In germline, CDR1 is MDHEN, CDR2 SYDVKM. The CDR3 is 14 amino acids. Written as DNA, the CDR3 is TGTGCCAGCAGCCGCGACAGGGGAGAAGAGACCCAGTACTTC. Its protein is CASSRDRGEETQYF.

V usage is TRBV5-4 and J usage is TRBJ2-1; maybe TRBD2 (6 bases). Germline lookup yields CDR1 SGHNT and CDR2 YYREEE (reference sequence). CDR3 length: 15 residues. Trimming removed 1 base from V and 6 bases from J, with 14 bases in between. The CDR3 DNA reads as TGTGCCAGCAGCTTGCCAGGGACTCCGAGCAATGAGCAGTTCTTC. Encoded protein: CASSLPGTPSNEQFF.

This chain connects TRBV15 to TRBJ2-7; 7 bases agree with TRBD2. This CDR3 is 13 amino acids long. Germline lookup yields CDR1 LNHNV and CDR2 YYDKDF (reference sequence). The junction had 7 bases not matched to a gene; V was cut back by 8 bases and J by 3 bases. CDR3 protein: CATSNSGHYEQYF. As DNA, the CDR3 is TGTGCCACCTCGAATAGCGGGCACTACGAGCAGTACTTC.

The CDR3 protein is CASSWTGNQPQHF. For the CDR3, the DNA is TGTGCCAGCTCCTGGACGGGGAATCAGCCCCAGCATTTT. The rearrangement links TRBV6-1 to TRBJ1-5; D gene ambiguous. Germline V lookup: CDR1 MNHNS, CDR2 SASEGT. Trimming pared 8 bases from V and 4 bases from J, leaving 12 bases between. This CDR3 is built from 13 residues.

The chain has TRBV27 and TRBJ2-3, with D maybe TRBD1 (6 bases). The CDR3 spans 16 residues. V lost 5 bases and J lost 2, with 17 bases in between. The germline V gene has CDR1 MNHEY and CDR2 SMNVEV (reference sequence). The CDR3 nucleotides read TGTGCCAGCAGTCCCGGGACATTTAGTTACACAGATACGCAGTATTTT. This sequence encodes CASSPGTFSYTDTQYF.

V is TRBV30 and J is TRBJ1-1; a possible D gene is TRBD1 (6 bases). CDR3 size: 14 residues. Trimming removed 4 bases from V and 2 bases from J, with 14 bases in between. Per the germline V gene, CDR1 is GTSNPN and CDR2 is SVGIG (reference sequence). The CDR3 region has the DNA TGTGCCTGGAACATGGCAGGGACAAACACTGAAGCTTTCTTT. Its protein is CAWNMAGTNTEAFF.

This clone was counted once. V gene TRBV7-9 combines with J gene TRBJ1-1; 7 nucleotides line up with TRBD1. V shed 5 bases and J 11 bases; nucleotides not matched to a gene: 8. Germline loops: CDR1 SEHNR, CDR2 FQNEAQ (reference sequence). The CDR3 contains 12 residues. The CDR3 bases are TGTGCCAGCAGCCGTAGGGACAGTGACGCTTTCTTT. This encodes CASSRRDSDAFF.

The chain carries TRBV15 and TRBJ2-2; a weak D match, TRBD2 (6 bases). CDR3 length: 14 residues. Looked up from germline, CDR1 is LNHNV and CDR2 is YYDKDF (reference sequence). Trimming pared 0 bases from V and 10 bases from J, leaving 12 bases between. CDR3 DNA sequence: TGTGCCACCAGCAGAGACCTCGGACTATCGGAGCTGTTTTTT. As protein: CATSRDLGLSELFF. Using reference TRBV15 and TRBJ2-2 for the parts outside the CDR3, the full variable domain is DAMVIQNPRYQVTQFGKPVTLSCSQTLNHNVMYWYQQKSSQAPKLLFHYYDKDFNNEADTPDNFQSRRPNTSFCFLDIRSPGLGDTAMYLCATSRDLGLSELFFGEGSRLTVL.

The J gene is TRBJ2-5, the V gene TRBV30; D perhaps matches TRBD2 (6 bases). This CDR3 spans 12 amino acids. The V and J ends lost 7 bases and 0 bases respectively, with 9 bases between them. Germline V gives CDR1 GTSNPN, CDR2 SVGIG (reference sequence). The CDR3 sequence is CASGEYQETQYF. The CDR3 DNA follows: TGTGCCTCGGGAGAGTACCAAGAGACCCAGTACTTC.

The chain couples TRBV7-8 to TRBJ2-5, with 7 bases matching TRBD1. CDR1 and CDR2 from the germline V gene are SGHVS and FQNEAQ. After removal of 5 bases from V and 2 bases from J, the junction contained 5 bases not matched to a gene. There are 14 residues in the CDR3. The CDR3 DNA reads TGTGCCAGCAGCCCCTGGGACAGACAAGAGACCCAGTACTTC. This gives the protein CASSPWDRQETQYF.

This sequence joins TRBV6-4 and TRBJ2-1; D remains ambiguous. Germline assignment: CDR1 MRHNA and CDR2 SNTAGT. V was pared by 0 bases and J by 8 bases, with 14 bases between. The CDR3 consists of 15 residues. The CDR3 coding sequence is TGTGCCAGCAGTGACTCAGCTAAACCGCCCGATGAGCAGTTCTTC. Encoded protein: CASSDSAKPPDEQFF.

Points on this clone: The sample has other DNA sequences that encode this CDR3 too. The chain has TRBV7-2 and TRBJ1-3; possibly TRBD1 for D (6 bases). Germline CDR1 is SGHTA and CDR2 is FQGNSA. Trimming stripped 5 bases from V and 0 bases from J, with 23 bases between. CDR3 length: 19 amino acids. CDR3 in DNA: TGTGCCAGCAGCCCTGAGGGGACAAACCTCTTATACTCTGGAAACACCATATATTTT. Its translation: CASSPEGTNLLYSGNTIYF.

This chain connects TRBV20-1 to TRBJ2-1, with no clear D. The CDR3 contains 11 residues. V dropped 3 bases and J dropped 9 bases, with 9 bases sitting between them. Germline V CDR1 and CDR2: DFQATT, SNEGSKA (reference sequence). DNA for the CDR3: TGCAGTGCTAGTGCCGCTACTGAGCAGTTCTTC. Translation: CSASAATEQFF.

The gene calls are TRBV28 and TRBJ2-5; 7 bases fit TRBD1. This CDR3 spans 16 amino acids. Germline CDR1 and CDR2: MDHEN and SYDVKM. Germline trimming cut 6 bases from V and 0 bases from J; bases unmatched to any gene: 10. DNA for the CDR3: TGTGCCAGCAGAGCCGTACAGGGGAAGTACCAAGAGACCCAGTACTTC. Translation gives CASRAVQGKYQETQYF.

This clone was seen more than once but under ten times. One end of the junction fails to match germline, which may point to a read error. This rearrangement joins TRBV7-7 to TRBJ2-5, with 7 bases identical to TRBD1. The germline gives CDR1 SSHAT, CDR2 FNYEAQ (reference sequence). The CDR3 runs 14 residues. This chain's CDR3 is CASSPNRGVETQYF. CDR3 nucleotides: TGTGCTAGCAGCCCGAACAGGGGAGTAGAGACCCAGTACTTC.

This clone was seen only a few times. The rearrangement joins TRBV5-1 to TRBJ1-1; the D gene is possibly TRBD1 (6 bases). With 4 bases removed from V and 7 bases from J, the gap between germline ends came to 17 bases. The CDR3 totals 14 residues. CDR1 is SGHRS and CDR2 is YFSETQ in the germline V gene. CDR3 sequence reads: CASSQLDDRHEAFF. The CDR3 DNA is TGCGCCAGCAGCCAATTAGATGACAGGCATGAAGCTTTCTTT.

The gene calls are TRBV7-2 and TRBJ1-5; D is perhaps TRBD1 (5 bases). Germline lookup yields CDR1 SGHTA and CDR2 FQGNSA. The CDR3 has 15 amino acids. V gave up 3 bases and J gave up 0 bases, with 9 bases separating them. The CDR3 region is CASSLTVNSNQPQHF. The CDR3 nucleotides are TGTGCCAGCAGCTTGACAGTAAATAGCAATCAGCCCCAGCATTTT.

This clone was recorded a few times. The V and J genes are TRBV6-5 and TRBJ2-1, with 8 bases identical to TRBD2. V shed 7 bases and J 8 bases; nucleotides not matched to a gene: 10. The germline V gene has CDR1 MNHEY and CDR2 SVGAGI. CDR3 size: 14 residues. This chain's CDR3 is CASTGAGEYDEQFF. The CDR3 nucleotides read TGTGCCAGCACTGGAGCGGGAGAGTACGATGAGCAGTTCTTC.

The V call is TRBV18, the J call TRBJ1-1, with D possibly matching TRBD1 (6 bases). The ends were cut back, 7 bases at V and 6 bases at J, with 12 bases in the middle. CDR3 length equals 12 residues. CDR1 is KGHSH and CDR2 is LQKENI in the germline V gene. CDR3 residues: CASFYRVPEAFF. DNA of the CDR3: TGTGCCAGCTTTTACAGGGTCCCTGAAGCTTTCTTT.

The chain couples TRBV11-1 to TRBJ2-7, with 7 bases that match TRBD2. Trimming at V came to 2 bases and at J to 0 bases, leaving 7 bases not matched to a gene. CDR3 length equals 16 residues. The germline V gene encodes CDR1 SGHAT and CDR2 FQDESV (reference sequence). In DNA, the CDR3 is TGTGCCAGCAGCTTAAGAGGCAGCGGGGTCTCCTACGAGCAGTACTTC. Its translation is CASSLRGSGVSYEQYF. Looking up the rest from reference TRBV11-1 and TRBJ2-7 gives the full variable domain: EAEVAQSPRYKITEKSQAVAFWCDPISGHATLYWYRQILGQGPELLVQFQDESVVDDSQLPKDRFSAERLKGVDSTLKIQPAELGDSAMYLCASSLRGSGVSYEQYFGPGTRLTVT.

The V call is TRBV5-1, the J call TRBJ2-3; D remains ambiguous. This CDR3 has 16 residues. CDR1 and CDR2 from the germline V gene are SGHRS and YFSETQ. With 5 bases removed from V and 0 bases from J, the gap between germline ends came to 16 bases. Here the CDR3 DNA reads TGCGCCAGCAGTTCCCCCCAACAGACCAGCACAGATACGCAGTATTTT. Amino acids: CASSSPQQTSTDTQYF.